This T cell receptor beta chain originates from a study of Tregs in tolerant kidney transplant recipients (dated by TCRdb to about 2019). About the investigation overall: Related donors were used in the transplants with nonmyeloablative bone marrow transplantation, and mixed chimerism was transient in the human trials. Sorted recipient Tregs were cultured with irradiated activated donor B cells plus IL-2 for roughly 15 days, with restimulation on day 11. Once the B cell culture was finished, the cells were sorted into two populations: CD4+CD8-CD25+CD127- and CD4+CD8-4-1BB+CD40L-. Activated donor B cells were produced over 10 days on irradiated CD40L-expressing 3T3 cells in the presence of cyclosporin A and IL-4. Additional Treg samples were obtained from a 3-day mixed lymphocyte reaction with belatacept, in some cases followed by an approximately 5-day donor restimulation, before recipient CD4+CD25+CD127- cells were sorted. During sorting of primary belatacept mixed lymphocyte reaction cultures, recipient cells were distinguished from donor cells with antibodies. TCRbeta sequencing was used in the study to identify donor-specific regulatory T cells before combined kidney and bone marrow transplantation, and the identified cells were then tracked after transplant.

As encoded in the germline V gene (reference sequence), CDR1 is MNHEY while CDR2 is SMNVEV. A distance of 18 bases separates the germline ends of V and J, which lose 3 bases and 0 bases respectively. Spanning cysteine to phenylalanine, the CDR3 consists of 19 amino acids. Only the CDR3 part of the read is kept: 57 bases, read in frame from the first base. The paper's findings and limits, for the study overall: For some patients, the PCR primers changed as time went on, which meant samples from those patients could not be compared with one another at the nucleotide level. Biological reproducibility was not directly addressed, though technical replication error appeared minimal. The study was constrained by small patient numbers, and validation of the findings is required in larger populations and under other immunosuppression protocols. In tolerant patients, donor-specific Tregs expanded more than Tregs overall, which suggests antigen-driven rather than nonspecific expansion. The most biologically relevant and donor-specific TCRbeta repertoire appeared to be identified by expanding Tregs with activated donor B cells.

For TCRbeta CDR3 sequencing, genomic DNA was extracted from sorted cells using the QIAGEN DNeasy Blood and Tissue Kit. High-throughput TCRbeta CDR3 sequencing, including PCR amplification with bias correction and internal controls, was performed commercially through immunoSEQ. The published analysis was carried out like this. A unique productive TCRbeta sequence was defined by the CDR3 nucleotide sequence when primers matched, and otherwise by the CDR3 amino acid sequence together with the Vbeta and Jbeta genes. Donor-reactive sequences were defined as at least 5-fold expanded in CFSE-low cells versus unstimulated cells, with frequency of at least 0.01% in CFSE-low cells. Jensen-Shannon divergence calculated on the top 100 TCRbeta sequences ranked by frequency was used to measure repertoire divergence. For samples with multiple sequencing runs, sorting error was corrected in each run separately before the runs were combined. TCRdb obtained this table from immuneACCESS and retained in-frame rearrangements with V and J assigned. These tables miss some clones; where compared with another copy, unresolved V genes account for less than half of the shortfall, and the remainder is unexplained. That table furnishes V, J and clone size, whereas the DNA furnished D and trimming. A total of a few thousand clones appear in this sample, roughly 89% of them only once. Together, the top ten hold approximately 3.5% of the sample.

In the paper's terms, the time point label means: blood sample drawn before combined kidney and bone marrow transplant. A few combined kidney and bone marrow transplant recipients from the ITN036ST trial were included as patients, and samples were available only from these trial subjects. Healthy control blood was processed to PBMCs by Ficoll density gradient and cryopreserved, and patient PBMCs were collected before and after transplant. A remark on this clone: Its antigen target is currently unknown. Base quality data are lacking; no much larger clone is found one base away.

Specimen: Tregs from blood cultured with allogeneic cells, collected before the transplant. The sequence links TRBV27 to TRBJ1-6, and TRBD1 may be the D gene, going by 6 matching bases. The source of this sequence is a human patient who received a combined kidney and bone marrow transplant. This receptor carries the CDR3 CASSFRLGGTSSYNSPLHF. The DNA is TGTGCCAGCAGTTTCAGGTTGGGGGGCACGAGCTCCTATAATTCACCCCTCCACTTT.